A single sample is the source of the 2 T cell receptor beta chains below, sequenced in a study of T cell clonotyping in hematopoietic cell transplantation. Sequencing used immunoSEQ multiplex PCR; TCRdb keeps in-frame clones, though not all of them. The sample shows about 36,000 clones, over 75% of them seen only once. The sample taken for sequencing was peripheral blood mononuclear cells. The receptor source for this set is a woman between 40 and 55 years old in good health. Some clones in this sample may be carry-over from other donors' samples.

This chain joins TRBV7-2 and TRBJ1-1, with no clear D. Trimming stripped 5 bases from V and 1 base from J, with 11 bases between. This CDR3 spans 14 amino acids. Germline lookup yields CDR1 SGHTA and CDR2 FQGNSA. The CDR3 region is CASSLGRWNTEAFF. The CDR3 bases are TGTGCCAGCAGCCTAGGACGCTGGAACACTGAAGCTTTCTTT.

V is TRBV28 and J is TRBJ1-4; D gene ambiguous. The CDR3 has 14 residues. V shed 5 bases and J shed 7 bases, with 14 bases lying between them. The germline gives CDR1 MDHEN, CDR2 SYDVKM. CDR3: CASSPGPDGEKLFF. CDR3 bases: TGTGCCAGCAGTCCGGGCCCTGACGGTGAAAAACTGTTTTTT.